This T cell receptor (beta chain) emerged from a study of beta chain features in type 1 diabetes. Investigators reverse transcribed all isolated RNA, so they sequenced expressed TCRB transcripts. Generated by immunoSEQ multiplex PCR, the TCRdb table keeps only in-frame clones and is missing some. The sample lists hundreds of thousands of clones; around an eighth were seen once. Broader study findings: In all four CD4+ subsets, TCRB CDR3 length was significantly, moderately reduced in type 1 diabetes.

Every participating donor gave one draw, a heparinised blood sample averaging about 100 mL. For this clone: The antigen is unknown.

This receptor was obtained from a man aged 18 to 30 with type 1 diabetes. The sequenced sample consisted of naive CD4+ T cells from blood.

The CDR3 loop is CASSSDRDGNTIYF. CDR3 DNA sequence: TGTGCCAGCTCATCGGACAGGGACGGAAACACCATATATTTT. The J gene is TRBJ1-3, the V gene TRBV18; TRBD1 matches 8 bases. The CDR3 contains 14 residues. V gave up 5 bases and J gave up 4 bases; unmatched junction bases: 4. The germline gives CDR1 KGHSH, CDR2 LQKENI.